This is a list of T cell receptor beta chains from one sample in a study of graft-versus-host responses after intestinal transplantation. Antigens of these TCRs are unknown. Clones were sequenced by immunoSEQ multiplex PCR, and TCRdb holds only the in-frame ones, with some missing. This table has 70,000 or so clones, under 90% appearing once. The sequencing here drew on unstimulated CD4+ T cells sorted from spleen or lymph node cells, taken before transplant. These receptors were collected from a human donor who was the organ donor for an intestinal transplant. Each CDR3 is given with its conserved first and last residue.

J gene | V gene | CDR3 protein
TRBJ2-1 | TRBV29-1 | CSVEARRPSYNEQFF
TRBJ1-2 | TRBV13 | CASSSSTQHSLLLGYTF
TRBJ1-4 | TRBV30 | CAWRQPGQGYEKLFF
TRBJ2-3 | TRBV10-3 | CAISESPGTDTQYF
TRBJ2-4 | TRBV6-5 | CASSTGMGGKNIQYF
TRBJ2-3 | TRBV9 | CASSIGGAEVRDTQYF
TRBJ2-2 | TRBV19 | CASSISLSPGELFF
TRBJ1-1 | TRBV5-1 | CASSFGQNNLNTEAFF
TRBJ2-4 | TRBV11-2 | CASSLGSGDIQYF
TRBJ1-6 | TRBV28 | CASSPDRGGNNSPLHF
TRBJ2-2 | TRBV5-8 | CASSPGTGGGTGELFF
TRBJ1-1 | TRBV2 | CASSGTGGKNTEAFF
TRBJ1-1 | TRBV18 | CAGERQGDTEAFF
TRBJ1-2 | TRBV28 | CASEQGYGYTF
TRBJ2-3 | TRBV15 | CATSRGTSGGVGSTDTQYF
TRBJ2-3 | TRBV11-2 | CASSLRRRREGTDTQYF
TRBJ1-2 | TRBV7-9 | CASSLLGIYGYTF
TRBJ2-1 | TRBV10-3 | CAISNWDRVPYNEQFF
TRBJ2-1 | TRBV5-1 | CASSAGQGFDEQFF
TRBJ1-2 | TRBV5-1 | CASSRGEGYGYTF
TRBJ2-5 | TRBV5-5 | CASSLIAGGSGETQYF
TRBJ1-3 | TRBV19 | CASAINSPGNTIYF
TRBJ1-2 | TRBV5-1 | CASSLENGGSYGYTF
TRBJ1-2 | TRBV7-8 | CASSQTGGDGYTF
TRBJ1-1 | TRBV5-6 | CASSSPPGGAESSTEAFF
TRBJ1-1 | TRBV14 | CASSQQSTPNTEAFF
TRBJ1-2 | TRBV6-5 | CASSYRTGDAGYTF
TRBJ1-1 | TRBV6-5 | CASSYSPGQGTEAFF